The TCR beta chain described here comes from a study of blood T cell repertoires in COVID-19. Study in general: PBMCs, B-cell-depleted T cells, or T cells provided the cDNA or gDNA that made up the material.

Cohorts were based on clinical histories the participants reported. Original handling: Reference gene primer amplification in the assay estimated nucleated cell counts. Generated by immunoSEQ multiplex PCR, the TCRdb table keeps only in-frame clones and is missing some. V and J calls plus clone size are reproduced from that table; the DNA served to infer D and trimming. In the table there are some 240,000 clones, around 80% of which are singletons. The specimen sequenced was PBMCs or T cells enriched from blood (not recorded which). This TCR came from a man aged 25-45 years with acute COVID-19.

CDR3 sequence: CASSLGIHEAFF. DNA for the CDR3: TGTGCCAGCAGCTTAGGCATACATGAAGCTTTCTTT. The chain joins TRBV7-3 to TRBJ1-1, with D unresolved. Germline V gene sequence: CDR1 SGHTA, CDR2 FQGTGA. The CDR3 sequence is 12 residues long. V dropped 2 bases and J dropped 7 bases, with 8 bases sitting between them.